The 30 T cell receptor beta chains given below trace back to one sample, sequenced in a study of shared clonotypes between healthy human individuals. Naive CD8 cells were CD45RO-negative, positively selected for CCR7, excluding terminally differentiated effector memory CD45RA+ cells. Libraries were prepared by immunoSEQ multiplex PCR; TCRdb keeps only in-frame clonotypes and omits some of them. The data contain hundreds of thousands of clones, 80% to 95% of them singletons. Sequenced sample: naive CD8+ T cells sorted from blood. All receptors come from a man younger than 45 in good health.

This clone was observed a single time. The V and J genes are TRBV5-1 and TRBJ2-7; D unresolved. The CDR3 loop spans 13 amino acids. V lost 3 bases, J lost 0 bases, and 7 bases lay in between. Germline CDR1 SGHRS, CDR2 YFSETQ. CDR3 nucleotide sequence: TGCGCCAGCAGCTCTGGGCACTCCTACGAGCAGTACTTC. Translated, it gives CASSSGHSYEQYF.

The rearrangement uses TRBV28 and TRBJ2-2; TRBD1 is a possible D gene (5 bases). The CDR3 totals 15 residues. The germline V gene encodes CDR1 MDHEN and CDR2 SYDVKM. The V gene lost 6 bases and the J gene lost 4 bases, with 15 bases spanning the gap. This CDR3 reads CASRVQGFSTGELFF. The CDR3 DNA is TGTGCCAGCAGGGTCCAGGGTTTCAGCACCGGGGAGCTGTTTTTT.

The CDR3 protein is CASSEHVFQPQHF. CDR3 sequence (DNA): TGTGCCAGCAGTGAACACGTCTTCCAGCCCCAGCATTTT. The chain employs TRBV2 and TRBJ1-5; D remains unclear. Germline CDR1 is SNHLY and CDR2 is FYNNEI. The CDR3 totals 13 residues. Trimming removed 2 bases at V and 7 bases at J, with 9 bases between.

The gene calls are TRBV7-9 and TRBJ2-7; weak D call: TRBD2 (5 bases). With 3 bases removed from V and 2 bases from J, the gap between germline ends came to 20 bases. This CDR3 contains 17 residues. In germline, CDR1 is SEHNR, CDR2 FQNEAQ (reference sequence). The CDR3 coding sequence is TGTGCCAGCAGCTTCTCTCCCGAGGGCATTCCGGCCTACGAGCAGTACTTC. It yields the protein CASSFSPEGIPAYEQYF.

The J gene is TRBJ2-7, the V gene TRBV16; TRBD1 agrees at 11 bases. Germline values: CDR1 KGHSY, CDR2 FQNENV. V shed 0 bases and J 2 bases; nucleotides not matched to a gene: 6. This CDR3 has 17 residues. The CDR3 region is CASSQSGQGARTYEQYF. In DNA, the CDR3 is TGTGCCAGCAGCCAATCTGGACAGGGGGCACGAACCTACGAGCAGTACTTC. The whole variable domain, filled in from reference TRBV16 and TRBJ2-7, reads GEEVAQTPKHLVRGEGQKAKLYCAPIKGHSYVFWYQQVLKNEFKFLISFQNENVFDETGMPKERFSAKCLPNSPCSLEIQATKLEDSAVYFCASSQSGQGARTYEQYFGPGTRLTVT.

J is TRBJ2-3 and V is TRBV14; the match to TRBD1 covers 11 bases. Germline V gene sequence: CDR1 SGHDN, CDR2 FVKESK. The V gene end was trimmed by 4 bases and the J gene end by 3 bases; junction bases not matched to a gene: 9. The CDR3 totals 17 residues. The CDR3 loop is CASSPTAGTGGTDTQYF. In nucleotides, the CDR3 is TGTGCCAGCAGCCCCACAGCCGGGACAGGGGGAACAGATACGCAGTATTTT.

The J gene is TRBJ2-3, the V gene TRBV6-6; D is unresolved. In germline, CDR1 is MNHNY, CDR2 SVGAGI (reference sequence). V lost 5 bases and J 0 bases, leaving 3 bases between the germline ends. The CDR3 totals 12 residues. The chain's CDR3 is CASSPSTDTQYF. The DNA for the CDR3 is TGTGCCAGCAGTCCCAGCACAGATACGCAGTATTTT.

This sequence joins TRBV27 and TRBJ2-1; no firm D call. The CDR3 is made up of 16 amino acids. CDR1 MNHEY and CDR2 SMNVEV come from the germline V gene (reference sequence). Trimming pared 5 bases from V and 2 bases from J, leaving 16 bases between. The CDR3 nucleotides read TGTGCCAGCAGTAAAGGCCCGGGCCGGACCTACAATGAGCAGTTCTTC. As protein: CASSKGPGRTYNEQFF.

The chain couples TRBV4-3 to TRBJ2-7; 8 bases line up with TRBD2. The CDR3 runs 15 residues. Germline V lookup: CDR1 LGHNA, CDR2 YSLEER. V gave up 0 bases and J gave up 3 bases; unmatched junction bases: 4. The CDR3 is CASSQEDSGIYEQYF. CDR3 in DNA: TGCGCCAGCAGCCAAGAGGATAGCGGGATCTACGAGCAGTACTTC.

This sequence joins TRBV11-2 and TRBJ2-1; D not certain. Per the germline V gene, CDR1 is SGHAT and CDR2 is FQNNGV. The CDR3 sequence is 12 residues long. The ends were cut back, 3 bases at V and 10 bases at J, with 10 bases in the middle. The CDR3 DNA is TGTGCCAGCAGCTTGGAAGTTGTAGAGCAGTTCTTC. Translated, it gives CASSLEVVEQFF.

V and J are TRBV4-3 and TRBJ2-4, with 7 bases matching TRBD2. This CDR3 spans 16 amino acids. V dropped 0 bases and J dropped 1; count of bases not matched to a gene: 3. Looked up from germline, CDR1 is LGHNA and CDR2 is YSLEER. The CDR3, as DNA: TGCGCCAGCAGCCAAGATTGGCGGGGGGCCAAAAACATTCAGTACTTC. Residues: CASSQDWRGAKNIQYF.

The chain couples TRBV4-1 to TRBJ2-7; 9 nucleotides line up with TRBD2. CDR3 length equals 17 residues. The ends lost 0 bases at V and 3 bases at J; junction bases unmatched: 9. Germline V gene sequence: CDR1 MGHRA, CDR2 YSYEKL. CDR3 residues: CASSQDALAGSLYEQYF. The CDR3 DNA reads as TGCGCCAGCAGCCAAGACGCCCTAGCGGGATCCCTCTACGAGCAGTACTTC.

V is TRBV29-1 and J is TRBJ1-3, with D unclear. Germline loops: CDR1 SQVTM, CDR2 ANQGSEA. The ends were cut back, 0 bases at V and 4 bases at J, with 10 bases in the middle. The CDR3 runs 14 residues. The CDR3: CSVEDTVQGNTIYF. The CDR3 region has the DNA TGCAGCGTTGAAGACACAGTGCAAGGAAACACCATATATTTT.

The chain uses TRBV27 and TRBJ2-7, with TRBD2 matching 8 bases. Germline V gives CDR1 MNHEY, CDR2 SMNVEV (reference sequence). The length of the CDR3 is 15 residues. The V and J ends lost 5 bases and 2 bases, in that order; junction bases with no gene match: 8. The CDR3 sequence is CASSPEREWTYEQYF. DNA of the CDR3: TGTGCCAGCAGTCCAGAGCGGGAGTGGACCTACGAGCAGTACTTC.

This sequence joins TRBV28 and TRBJ2-2; D gene unclear. This CDR3 is built from 15 residues. From germline, CDR1 is MDHEN and CDR2 SYDVKM. Trimming pared 3 bases from V and 0 bases from J, leaving 8 bases between. This CDR3 is CASSLRQTNTGELFF. In DNA, the CDR3 is TGTGCCAGCAGTTTGAGGCAGACGAACACCGGGGAGCTGTTTTTT.

CDR3 nucleotides: TGTGCCAGCAGCCTACAGGATGGGCCTGAAGCTTTCTTT. This codes for CASSLQDGPEAFF. The V call is TRBV6-5, the J call TRBJ1-1; a weak D match, TRBD1 (5 bases). V was shortened by 6 bases and J by 6 bases, with 14 bases between the two germline ends. There are 13 residues in the CDR3. From germline, CDR1 is MNHEY and CDR2 SVGAGI.

The V gene is TRBV5-5, the J gene TRBJ1-1, with TRBD1 matching over 7 bases. Germline-derived CDR1 and CDR2 are SGHKS and YYEKEE (reference sequence). The J segment lost 11 bases and the V segment lost 4 bases, leaving 14 bases of the junction unmatched. The CDR3 is 14 residues long. The CDR3 DNA reads as TGTGCCAGCAGCACCGGACAGGCGACCGGTGTGGCTTTCTTT. This translates into CASSTGQATGVAFF.

This clone was found once. V gene TRBV27 combines with J gene TRBJ1-2; D not certain. The length of the CDR3 is 15 residues. Trimming removed 6 bases from V and 3 bases from J, with 17 bases in between. The germline gives CDR1 MNHEY, CDR2 SMNVEV (reference sequence). The CDR3 coding sequence is TGTGCCAGCAGCCCCAACACCGGGGTCGACTATGGCTACACCTTC. Protein: CASSPNTGVDYGYTF.

The rearrangement links TRBV18 to TRBJ1-1, with TRBD1 as a possible D gene (5 bases). Germline CDR1 KGHSH, CDR2 LQKENI. There are 14 residues in the CDR3. The ends were cut back, 0 bases at V and 8 bases at J, with 13 bases in the middle. CDR3 region: CASSPPEGFIEAFF. DNA for the CDR3: TGTGCCAGCTCACCACCAGAGGGGTTCATCGAAGCTTTCTTT.

About this clone itself: This may be a read error, as it is one base from a much larger clone. The rearrangement joins TRBV11-2 to TRBJ2-3; D is ambiguous. The CDR3 loop spans 11 amino acids. V gave up 3 bases and J gave up 4 bases, with 2 bases separating them. Germline V gives CDR1 SGHAT, CDR2 FQNNGV. The CDR3 nucleotides read TGTGCCAGCAGCTTCCCAGATACGCAGTATTTT. Protein sequence: CASSFPDTQYF.

J is TRBJ2-1 and V is TRBV9, with 8 bases fitting TRBD2. After removal of 4 bases from V and 7 bases from J, the junction contained 10 bases not matched to a gene. Germline V CDR1 and CDR2: SGDLS, YYNGEE. CDR3 length: 15 amino acids. For the CDR3, the DNA is TGTGCCAGCAGCTTCACTAGCGGAGCCGGGAATGAGCAGTTCTTC. Amino acid sequence: CASSFTSGAGNEQFF.

Comment on this clone: The same CDR3 arises from other DNA sequences in this sample as well. The rearrangement uses TRBV18 and TRBJ2-7; 7 bases agree with TRBD1. The CDR3 has 12 amino acids. Per the germline V gene, CDR1 is KGHSH and CDR2 is LQKENI. The V segment lost 6 bases and the J segment 3 bases; nucleotides outside the gene matches: 2. CDR3 protein: CASSRQGYEQYF. As DNA, the CDR3 is TGTGCCAGCTCCCGACAGGGCTACGAGCAGTACTTC.

The V gene is TRBV30, the J gene TRBJ2-4; tentative D call: TRBD2 (5 bases). CDR3 length: 14 amino acids. The V end lost 0 bases, the J end lost 4 bases, and 10 bases lay between the germline ends. Germline V CDR1 and CDR2: GTSNPN, SVGIG (reference sequence). CDR3 amino acids: CAWSVAAGKNIQYF. The DNA for the CDR3 is TGTGCCTGGAGTGTAGCGGCAGGTAAAAACATTCAGTACTTC.

This clone appeared a single time. The chain links TRBV5-1 to TRBJ2-4, with 10 bases identical to TRBD1. The CDR3 consists of 16 residues. J lost 2 bases, V lost 4 bases, and 6 bases had no gene match. Per germline, CDR1 SGHRS and CDR2 YFSETQ. The CDR3: CASSPGQGGTKNIQYF. The CDR3 DNA reads TGCGCCAGCAGCCCAGGACAGGGGGGTACCAAAAACATTCAGTACTTC. Full variable domain (missing parts from reference TRBV5-1 and TRBJ2-4): KAGVTQTPRYLIKTRGQQVTLSCSPISGHRSVSWYQQTPGQGLQFLFEYFSETQRNKGNFPGRFSGRQFSNSRSEMNVSTLELGDSALYLCASSPGQGGTKNIQYFGAGTRLSVL.

The V and J genes are TRBV4-1 and TRBJ1-2, with a weak D call TRBD1 (6 bases). Trimming removed 2 bases at V and 6 bases at J, with 19 bases between. The CDR3 contains 16 residues. CDR1 and CDR2 from the germline V gene are MGHRA and YSYEKL. CDR3 amino acids: CASSQFFQGRDNGYTF. CDR3 sequence (DNA): TGCGCCAGCAGCCAATTCTTCCAGGGGCGCGATAATGGCTACACCTTC.

The CDR3 is CASSRGSLGTGELFF. CDR3 nucleotide sequence: TGTGCCAGCTCCCGCGGGAGTCTGGGCACCGGGGAGCTGTTTTTT. The chain couples TRBV14 to TRBJ2-2, with 7 nucleotides matching TRBD2. Germline V gene data show CDR1 as SGHDN and CDR2 as FVKESK. The ends lost 8 bases at V and 4 bases at J; junction bases unmatched: 10. This CDR3 region has 15 residues.

V and J are TRBV14 and TRBJ2-2; no definite D call. Germline CDR1 and CDR2: SGHDN and FVKESK. V lost 4 bases and J 3 bases, leaving 18 bases between the germline ends. The CDR3 runs 17 residues. Here the CDR3 DNA reads TGTGCCAGCAGCCGCCGACCAGCTGGGGTGGACACCGGGGAGCTGTTTTTT. It encodes CASSRRPAGVDTGELFF.

The chain links TRBV11-2 to TRBJ2-7; 8 positions match TRBD2. CDR1 and CDR2 from the germline V gene are SGHAT and FQNNGV. The CDR3 totals 14 residues. J gave up 4 bases and V 6 bases, and 8 bases lay outside the gene matches. The CDR3: CASSRSGSYYEQYF. DNA of the CDR3: TGTGCCAGCAGTCGCAGCGGGAGTTATTACGAGCAGTACTTC.

This clone was found once. This chain joins TRBV13 and TRBJ2-1; 14 bases line up with TRBD2. Germline-derived CDR1 and CDR2 are PRHDT and FYEKMQ (reference sequence). The CDR3 is 16 amino acids. Unmatched junction bases numbered 8, after V lost 5 bases and J lost 8 bases. The CDR3 bases are TGTGCCAGCAGCGTTCAAGGGACTAGCGGGAGACATGAGCAGTTCTTC. Protein sequence: CASSVQGTSGRHEQFF.

This chain connects TRBV4-1 to TRBJ2-7, with no clear D. With 0 bases removed from V and 3 bases from J, the gap between germline ends came to 12 bases. Per germline, CDR1 MGHRA and CDR2 YSYEKL. This CDR3 has 15 residues. The CDR3 bases are TGCGCCAGCAGCCAAGACCTGCAGGTCCTCTACGAGCAGTACTTC. Protein sequence: CASSQDLQVLYEQYF.